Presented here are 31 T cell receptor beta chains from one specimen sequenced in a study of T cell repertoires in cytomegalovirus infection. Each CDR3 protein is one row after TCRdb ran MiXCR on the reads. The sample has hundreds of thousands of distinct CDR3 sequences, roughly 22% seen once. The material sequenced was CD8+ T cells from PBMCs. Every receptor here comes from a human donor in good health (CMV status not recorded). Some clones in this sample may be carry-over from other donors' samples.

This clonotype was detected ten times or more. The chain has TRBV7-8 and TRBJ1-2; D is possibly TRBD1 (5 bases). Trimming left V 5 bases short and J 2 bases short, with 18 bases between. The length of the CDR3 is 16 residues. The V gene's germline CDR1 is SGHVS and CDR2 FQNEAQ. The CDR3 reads CASSDPGGGVNYGYTF. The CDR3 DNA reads TGTGCCAGCAGCGACCCGGGGGGGGGGGTAAACTATGGCTACACCTTC. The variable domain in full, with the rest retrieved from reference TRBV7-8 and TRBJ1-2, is GAGVSQSPRYKVAKRGQDVALRCDPISGHVSLFWYQQALGQGPEFLTYFQNEAQLDKSGLPSDRFFAERPEGSVSTLKIQRTQQEDSAVYLCASSDPGGGVNYGYTFGSGTRLTVV.

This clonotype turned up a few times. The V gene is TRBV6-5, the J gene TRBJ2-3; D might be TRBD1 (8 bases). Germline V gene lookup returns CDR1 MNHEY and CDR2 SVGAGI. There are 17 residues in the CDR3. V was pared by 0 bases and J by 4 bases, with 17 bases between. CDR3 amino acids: CASSYSAGQVTADTQYF. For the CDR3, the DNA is TGTGCCAGCAGTTACTCAGCGGGACAGGTGACGGCAGATACGCAGTATTTT.

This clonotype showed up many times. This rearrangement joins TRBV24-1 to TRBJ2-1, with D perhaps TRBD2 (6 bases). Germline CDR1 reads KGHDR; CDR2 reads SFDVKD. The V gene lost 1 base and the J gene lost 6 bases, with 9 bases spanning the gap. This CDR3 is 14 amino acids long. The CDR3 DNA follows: TGTGCCACCAGTGATTTCGGCGGGATCAATGAGCAGTTCTTC. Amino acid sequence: CATSDFGGINEQFF.

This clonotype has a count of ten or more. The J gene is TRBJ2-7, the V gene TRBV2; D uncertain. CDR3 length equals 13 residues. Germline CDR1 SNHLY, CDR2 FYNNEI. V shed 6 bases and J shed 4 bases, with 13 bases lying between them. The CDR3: CASRTPERYEQYF. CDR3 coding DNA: TGTGCCAGCAGGACCCCGGAAAGATACGAGCAGTACTTC.

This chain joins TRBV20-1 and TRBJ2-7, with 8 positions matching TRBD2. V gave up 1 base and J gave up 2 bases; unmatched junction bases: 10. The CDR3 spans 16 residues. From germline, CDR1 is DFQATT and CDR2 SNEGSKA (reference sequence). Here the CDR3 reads CSARGGEMTSAYEQYF. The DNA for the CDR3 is TGCAGTGCTAGAGGGGGGGAAATGACTAGCGCCTACGAGCAGTACTTC.

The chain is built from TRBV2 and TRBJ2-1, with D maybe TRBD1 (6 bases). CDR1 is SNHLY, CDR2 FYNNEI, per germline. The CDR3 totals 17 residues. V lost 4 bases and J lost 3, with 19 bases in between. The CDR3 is CASSGHRAGKSYNEQFF. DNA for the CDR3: TGTGCCAGCAGTGGGCACAGGGCCGGGAAGAGCTACAATGAGCAGTTCTTC. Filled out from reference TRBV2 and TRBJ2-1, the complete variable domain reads EPEVTQTPSHQVTQMGQEVILRCVPISNHLYFYWYRQILGQKVEFLVSFYNNEISEKSEIFDDQFSVERPDGSNFTLKIRSTKLEDSAMYFCASSGHRAGKSYNEQFFGPGTRLTVL.

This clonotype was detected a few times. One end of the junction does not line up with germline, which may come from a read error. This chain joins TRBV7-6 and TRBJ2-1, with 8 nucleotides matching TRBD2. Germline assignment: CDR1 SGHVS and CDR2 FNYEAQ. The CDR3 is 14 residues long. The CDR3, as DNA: TGTGCCAGCAGCGTAGCGGGGAATTACAATGAGCAGTTCTTC. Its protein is CASSVAGNYNEQFF. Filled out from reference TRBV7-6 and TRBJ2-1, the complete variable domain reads GAGVSQSPRYKVTKRGQDVALRCDPISGHVSLYWYRQALGQGPEFLTYFNYEAQQDKSGLPNDRFSAERPEGSISTLTIQRTEQRDSAMYRCASSVAGNYNEQFFGPGTRLTVL.

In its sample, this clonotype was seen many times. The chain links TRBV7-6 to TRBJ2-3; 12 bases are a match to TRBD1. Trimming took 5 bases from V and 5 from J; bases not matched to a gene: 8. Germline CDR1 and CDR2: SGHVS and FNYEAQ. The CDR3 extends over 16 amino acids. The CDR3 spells CASSLPGQGARDTQYF. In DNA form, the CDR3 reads TGTGCCAGCAGCCTGCCGGGACAGGGGGCCAGAGATACGCAGTATTTT.

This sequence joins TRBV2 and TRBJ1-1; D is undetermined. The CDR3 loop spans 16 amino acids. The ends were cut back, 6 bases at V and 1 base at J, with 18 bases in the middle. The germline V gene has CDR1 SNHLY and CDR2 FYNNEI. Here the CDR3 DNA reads TGTGCCAGCAGCGGCCGGTGGGCAGATAGGAACACTGAAGCTTTCTTT. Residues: CASSGRWADRNTEAFF.

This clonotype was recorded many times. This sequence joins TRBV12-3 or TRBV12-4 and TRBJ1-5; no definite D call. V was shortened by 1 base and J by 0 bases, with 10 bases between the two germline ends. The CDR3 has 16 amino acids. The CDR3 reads CASSLGPPGSNQPQHF. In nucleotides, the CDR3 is TGTGCCAGCAGTTTAGGGCCGCCGGGTAGCAATCAGCCCCAGCATTTT.

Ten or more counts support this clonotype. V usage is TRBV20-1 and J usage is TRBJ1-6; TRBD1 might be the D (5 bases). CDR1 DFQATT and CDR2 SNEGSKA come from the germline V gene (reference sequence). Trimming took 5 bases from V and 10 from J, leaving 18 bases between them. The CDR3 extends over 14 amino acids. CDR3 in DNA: TGCAGTGCTTTTTCGGGGACGCTGGACTCACCCCTCCACTTT. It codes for CSAFSGTLDSPLHF.

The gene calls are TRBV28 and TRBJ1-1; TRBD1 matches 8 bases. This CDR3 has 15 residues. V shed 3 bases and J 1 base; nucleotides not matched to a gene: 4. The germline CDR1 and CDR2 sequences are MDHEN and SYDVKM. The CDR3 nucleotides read TGTGCCAGCAGTTTCCCTGGACAGGGGAACACTGAAGCTTTCTTT. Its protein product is CASSFPGQGNTEAFF.

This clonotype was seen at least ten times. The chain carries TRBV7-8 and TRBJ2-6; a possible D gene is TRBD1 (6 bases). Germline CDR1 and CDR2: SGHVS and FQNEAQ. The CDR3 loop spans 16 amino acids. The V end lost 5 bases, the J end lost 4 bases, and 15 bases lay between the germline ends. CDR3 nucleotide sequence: TGTGCCAGCAGCCTAGGGGGACCCTGGGGGGCCAACGTCCTGACTTTC. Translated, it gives CASSLGGPWGANVLTF.

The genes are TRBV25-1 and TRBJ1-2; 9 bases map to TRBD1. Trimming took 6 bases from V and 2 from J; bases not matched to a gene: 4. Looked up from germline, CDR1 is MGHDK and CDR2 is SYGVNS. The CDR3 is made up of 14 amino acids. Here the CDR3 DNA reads TGTGCCAGCAGCGCAGGGACAGGGAACTATGGCTACACCTTC. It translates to CASSAGTGNYGYTF.

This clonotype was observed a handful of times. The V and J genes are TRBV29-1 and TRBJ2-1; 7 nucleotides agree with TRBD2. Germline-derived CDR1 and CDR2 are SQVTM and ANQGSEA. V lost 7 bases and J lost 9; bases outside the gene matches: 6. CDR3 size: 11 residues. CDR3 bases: TGCAGCGGGGAGCGGGGAGGTGAGCAGTTCTTC. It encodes CSGERGGEQFF.

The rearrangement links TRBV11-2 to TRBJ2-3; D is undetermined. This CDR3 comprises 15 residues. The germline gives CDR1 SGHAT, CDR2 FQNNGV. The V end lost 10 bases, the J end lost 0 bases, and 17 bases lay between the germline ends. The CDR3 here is CATQWKTYSTDTQYF. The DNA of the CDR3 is TGTGCCACCCAATGGAAGACATACAGCACAGATACGCAGTATTTT. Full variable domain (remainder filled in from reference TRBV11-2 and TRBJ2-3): EAGVAQSPRYKIIEKRQSVAFWCNPISGHATLYWYQQILGQGPKLLIQFQNNGVVDDSQLPKDRFSAERLKGVDSTLKIQPAKLEDSAVYLCATQWKTYSTDTQYFGPGTRLTVL.

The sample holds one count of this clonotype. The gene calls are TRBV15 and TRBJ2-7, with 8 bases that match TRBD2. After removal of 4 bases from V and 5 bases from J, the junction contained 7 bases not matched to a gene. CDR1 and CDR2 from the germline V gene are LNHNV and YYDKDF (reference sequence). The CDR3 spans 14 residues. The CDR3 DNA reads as TGTGCCACCAGCACCAGACGGGGGGGAGACGAGCAGTACTTC. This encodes CATSTRRGGDEQYF.

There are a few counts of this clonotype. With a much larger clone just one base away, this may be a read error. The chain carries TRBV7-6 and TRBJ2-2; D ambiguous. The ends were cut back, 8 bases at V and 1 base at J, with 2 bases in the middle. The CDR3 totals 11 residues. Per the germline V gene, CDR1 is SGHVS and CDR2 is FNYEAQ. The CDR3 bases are TGTGCCAGCCGGAACACCGGGGAGCTGTTTTTT. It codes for CASRNTGELFF. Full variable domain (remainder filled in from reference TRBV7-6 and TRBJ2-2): GAGVSQSPRYKVTKRGQDVALRCDPISGHVSLYWYRQALGQGPEFLTYFNYEAQQDKSGLPNDRFSAERPEGSISTLTIQRTEQRDSAMYRCASRNTGELFFGEGSRLTVL.

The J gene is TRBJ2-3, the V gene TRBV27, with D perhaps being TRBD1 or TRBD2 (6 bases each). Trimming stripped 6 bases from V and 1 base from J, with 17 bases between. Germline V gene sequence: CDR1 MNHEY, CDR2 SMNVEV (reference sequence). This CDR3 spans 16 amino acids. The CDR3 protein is CASSLAAGGGTDTQYF. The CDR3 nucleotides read TGTGCCAGCAGCCTCGCGGCCGGGGGCGGCACAGATACGCAGTATTTT.

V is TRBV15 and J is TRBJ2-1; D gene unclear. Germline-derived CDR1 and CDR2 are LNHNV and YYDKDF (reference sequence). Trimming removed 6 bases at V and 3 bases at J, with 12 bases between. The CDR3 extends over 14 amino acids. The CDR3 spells CATSNARRYNEQFF. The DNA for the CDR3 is TGTGCCACCAGTAACGCGAGACGCTACAATGAGCAGTTCTTC.

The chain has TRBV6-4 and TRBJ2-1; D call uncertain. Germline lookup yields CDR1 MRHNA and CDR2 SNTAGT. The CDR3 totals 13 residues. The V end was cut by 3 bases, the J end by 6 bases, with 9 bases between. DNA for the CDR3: TGTGCCAGCAGTGATTGGCCTGGCAATGAGCAGTTCTTC. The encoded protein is CASSDWPGNEQFF.

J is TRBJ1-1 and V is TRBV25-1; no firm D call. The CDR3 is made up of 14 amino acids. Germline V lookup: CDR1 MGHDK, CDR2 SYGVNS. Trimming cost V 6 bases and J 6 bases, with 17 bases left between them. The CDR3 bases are TGTGCCAGCAGCTGGACTCACTTCGGAGCTGAAGCTTTCTTT. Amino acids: CASSWTHFGAEAFF.

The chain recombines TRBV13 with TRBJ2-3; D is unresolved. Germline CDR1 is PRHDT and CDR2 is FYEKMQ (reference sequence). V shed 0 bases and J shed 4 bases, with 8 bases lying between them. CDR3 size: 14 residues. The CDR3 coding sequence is TGTGCCAGCAGCTTAGGGGCTAGGTCAGATACGCAGTATTTT. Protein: CASSLGARSDTQYF.

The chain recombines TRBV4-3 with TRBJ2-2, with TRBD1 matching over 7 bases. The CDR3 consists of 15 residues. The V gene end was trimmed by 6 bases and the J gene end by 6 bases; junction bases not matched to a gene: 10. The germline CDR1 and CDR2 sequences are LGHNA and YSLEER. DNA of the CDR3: TGCGCCAGCAGGTCGACAGGGCAAAGGGCCGGGGAGCTGTTTTTT. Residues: CASRSTGQRAGELFF.

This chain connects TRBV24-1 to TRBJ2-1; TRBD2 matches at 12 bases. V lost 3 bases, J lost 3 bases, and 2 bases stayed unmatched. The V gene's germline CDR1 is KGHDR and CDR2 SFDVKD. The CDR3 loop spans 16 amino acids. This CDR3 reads CATSDAGLAGYNEQFF. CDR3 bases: TGTGCCACCAGTGATGCGGGACTAGCGGGCTACAATGAGCAGTTCTTC.

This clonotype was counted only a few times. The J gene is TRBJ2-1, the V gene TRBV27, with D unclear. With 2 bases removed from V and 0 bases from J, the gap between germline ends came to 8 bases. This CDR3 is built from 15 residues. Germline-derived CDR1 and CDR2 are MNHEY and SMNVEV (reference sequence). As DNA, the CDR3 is TGTGCCAGCAGTTTAGCACTGAGCTCCTACAATGAGCAGTTCTTC. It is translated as CASSLALSSYNEQFF.

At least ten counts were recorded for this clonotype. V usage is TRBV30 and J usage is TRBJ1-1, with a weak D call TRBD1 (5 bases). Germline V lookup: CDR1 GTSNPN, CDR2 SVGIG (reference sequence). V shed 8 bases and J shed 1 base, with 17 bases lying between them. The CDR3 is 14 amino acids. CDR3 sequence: CAGGPVNGNTEAFF. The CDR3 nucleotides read TGTGCCGGGGGACCGGTGAACGGGAACACTGAAGCTTTCTTT.

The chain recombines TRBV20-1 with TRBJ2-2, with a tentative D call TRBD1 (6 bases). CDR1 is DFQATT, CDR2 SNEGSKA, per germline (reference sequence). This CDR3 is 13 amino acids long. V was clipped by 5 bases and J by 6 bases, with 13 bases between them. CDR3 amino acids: CSAQRGTAGELFF. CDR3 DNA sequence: TGCAGTGCTCAGAGGGGGACCGCCGGGGAGCTGTTTTTT.

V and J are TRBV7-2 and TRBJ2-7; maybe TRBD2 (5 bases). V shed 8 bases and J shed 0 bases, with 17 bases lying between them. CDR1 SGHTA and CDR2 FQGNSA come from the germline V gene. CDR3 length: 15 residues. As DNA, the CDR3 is TGTGCCAGCCGGCCGGAGGTCGGCTCCTCCTACGAGCAGTACTTC. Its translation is CASRPEVGSSYEQYF.

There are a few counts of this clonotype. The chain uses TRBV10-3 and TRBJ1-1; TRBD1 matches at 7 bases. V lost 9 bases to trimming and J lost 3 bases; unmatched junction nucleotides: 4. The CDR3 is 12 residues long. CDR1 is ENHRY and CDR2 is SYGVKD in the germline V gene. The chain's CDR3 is CAIRQGDTEAFF. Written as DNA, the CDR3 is TGTGCCATAAGACAGGGAGACACTGAAGCTTTCTTT.

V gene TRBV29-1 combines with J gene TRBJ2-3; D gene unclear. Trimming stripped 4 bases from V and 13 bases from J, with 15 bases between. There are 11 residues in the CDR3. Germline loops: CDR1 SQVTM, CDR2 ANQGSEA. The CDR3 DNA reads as TGCAGCGTTGTTGCGTCCGGGCGGAAGTATTTT. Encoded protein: CSVVASGRKYF.